This entry is about one TCR beta chain. The data originate from a study of blood T cell repertoires in COVID-19. Study details: From the United States, Italy and Spain came samples of acute and convalescent COVID-19. PBMCs, B-cell-depleted T cells, or T cells were the source of the cDNA or gDNA that made up the material.

The Seattle patients, enrolled during active infection, were followed longitudinally. Assay used: immunoSEQ multiplex PCR; TCRdb lists only in-frame clones, some missing. The sample lists 150,000 to 200,000 clones, under 95% occurring once. The CDR3 extends over 16 amino acids. This rearrangement joins TRBV21-1 to TRBJ1-3. TRBV21-1 is recorded as a pseudogene. Material for sequencing was peripheral blood. The TCR comes from a man between 18 and 35 years old with COVID-19, enrolled during active disease. The CDR3, as DNA: TGTGCCAGCAGCAAAGTGAGGTTTTACTCTGGAAACACCATATATTTT. This gives the protein CASSKVRFYSGNTIYF.